This TCR beta chain is drawn from a study of shared clonotypes between healthy human individuals. The study's findings and limits: The low donor count limited represented genetic and exposure-history diversity. Inspection by rarefaction showed sorted-subset sequencing to be incomplete despite large depth.

As concerns this clone: What it binds is not known.

Deep-level settings were used for running the assay. Method: immunoSEQ multiplex PCR; TCRdb's copy keeps in-frame clones and lacks some. The sample has about 2.1 million clones, about 93% seen once. Germline CDR1 is SEHNR and CDR2 is FQNEAQ (reference sequence). The CDR3 loop spans 17 amino acids. V gave up 5 bases and J gave up 0 bases, with 19 bases separating them. CD8 cells classed as naive were CD45RO-negative and positively selected for CCR7, excluding terminally differentiated effector memory CD45RA+ cells. The TCR sequence derives from a man aged 18-30 years in good health. Some clones in this sample may be carry-over from other donors' samples. The V gene is TRBV7-9, the J gene TRBJ2-5; D possibly corresponds to TRBD1 (6 bases). Sequencing used naive CD8+ T cells from PBMCs. CDR3 DNA sequence: TGTGCCAGCAGCCCCCGGGACACCGCATGGTACCAAGAGACCCAGTACTTC. It specifies CASSPRDTAWYQETQYF.